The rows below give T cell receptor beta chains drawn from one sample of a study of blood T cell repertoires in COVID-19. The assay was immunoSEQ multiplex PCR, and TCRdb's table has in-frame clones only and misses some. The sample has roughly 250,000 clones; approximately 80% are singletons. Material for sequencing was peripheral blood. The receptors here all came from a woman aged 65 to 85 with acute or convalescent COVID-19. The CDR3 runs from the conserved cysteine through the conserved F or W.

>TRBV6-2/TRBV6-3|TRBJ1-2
CASSIQGKGGYTF
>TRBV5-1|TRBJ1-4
CASSLGLADNEKLFF
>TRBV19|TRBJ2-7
CASSIANSGEYEQYF
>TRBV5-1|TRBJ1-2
CASSPDRARRYTF
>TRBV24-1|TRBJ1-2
CATSGEDRGFYGYTF
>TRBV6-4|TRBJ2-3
CASSESGANGKYF
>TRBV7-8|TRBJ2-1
CASSLFSVTSGGYNEQFF
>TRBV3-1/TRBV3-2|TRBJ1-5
CASAQAGNNQPQHF
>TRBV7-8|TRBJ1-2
CASSLNDSGYTF
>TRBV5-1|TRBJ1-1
CASSLADDRGTEAFF
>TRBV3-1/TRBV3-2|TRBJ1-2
CASSQYQRLNYGYTF
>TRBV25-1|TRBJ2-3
CASSESPRGLRADTQYF
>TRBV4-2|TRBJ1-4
CASSQGAGNEKLFF
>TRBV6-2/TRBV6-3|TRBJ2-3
CASSPGTGRFTDTQYF
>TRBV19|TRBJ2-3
CASHGRVDTQYF
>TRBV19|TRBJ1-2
CASSIYRGALGYTF
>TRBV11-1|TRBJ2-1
CASSFQQGYNEQFF
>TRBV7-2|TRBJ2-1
CASSLVLSDEQFF
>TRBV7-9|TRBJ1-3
CASSSPGEGNTIYF
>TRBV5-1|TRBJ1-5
CASSWGAGGADQPQHF
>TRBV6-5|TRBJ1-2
CASSWGQGNYGYTF
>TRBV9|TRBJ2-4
CASSSGPSGNIQYF
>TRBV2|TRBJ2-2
CASKNTRTNTGELFF
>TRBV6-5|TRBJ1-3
CASSRLQGNTIYF
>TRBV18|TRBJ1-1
CASSPIQGSEAFF
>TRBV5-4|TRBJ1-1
CASSLTGGATEAFF
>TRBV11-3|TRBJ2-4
CASSLGRGQGPKNIQYF
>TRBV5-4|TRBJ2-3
CASSLSQRGAYTDTQYF
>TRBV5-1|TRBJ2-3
CASSFLTDTQYF
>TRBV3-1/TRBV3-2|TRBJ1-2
CASSQVQNYGYTF
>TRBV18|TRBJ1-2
CASSPLQQGSANYGYTF
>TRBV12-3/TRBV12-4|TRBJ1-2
CASSHRAGYTF
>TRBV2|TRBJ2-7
CATLDLGGEQYF
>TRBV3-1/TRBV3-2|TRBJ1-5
CASSPPTGGDQPQHF
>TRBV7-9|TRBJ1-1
CASSEATGWDTEAFF
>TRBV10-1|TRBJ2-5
CASTKRGIQETQYF
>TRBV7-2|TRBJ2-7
CASSLDREISYEQYF
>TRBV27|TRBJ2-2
CASSLWRRGSNTGELFF
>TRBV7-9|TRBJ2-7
CASSLEGRGRKQYF
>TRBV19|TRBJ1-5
CASKEGLRSGQPQHF
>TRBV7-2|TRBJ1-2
CASSLGEGDGYTF
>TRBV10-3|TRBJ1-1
CAIRSTGVNTEAFF
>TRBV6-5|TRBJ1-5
CASSYGGIGSNQPQHF
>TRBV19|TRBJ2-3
CASSIVGGGITDTQYF
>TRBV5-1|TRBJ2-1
CASRGLAGVYNEQFF